This is a list of T cell receptor beta chains from one sample in a study of blood T cells in healthy people across ages. MiXCR, run by TCRdb on the 5' RACE reads, gives a single entry per CDR3 protein. Counted here are 750,000 to 950,000 distinct CDR3 sequences, about 27% occurring once; the ten biggest clones make up 10%. The sample was also reused in another study, on T cells of mothers and their children.

The sequenced sample was blood. These receptors came from a woman in her forties in good health. CDR3s include the opening cysteine and the closing phenylalanine or tryptophan. D genes are given only for firm matches. Size is omitted from some rows. Given values are once, few, many or a class for expanded clones.

>TRBJ2-7|TRBV4-3|-|-
CASSQGLQGGQETKYF
TGCGCCAGCAGTCAAGGGCTTCAGGGAGGTCAAGAGACCAAGTACTTC
>TRBJ2-1|TRBV7-2|many|-
CASSLGGHREQFF
TGTGCCAGCAGCTTGGGGGGGCATCGTGAGCAGTTCTTC
>TRBJ2-1|TRBV4-1|few|TRBD2
CASSPQLAGGPSSYNEQFF
TGCGCCAGCAGCCCACAACTAGCGGGGGGCCCAAGCTCCTACAATGAGCAGTTCTTC
>TRBJ1-2|TRBV7-9|-|-
CAGSPTGTPVLYYGYTF
TGTGCCGGCAGTCCTACCGGGACACCCGTTTTATATTATGGCTACACCTTC
>TRBJ2-2|TRBV5-5|few|-
CASSGTAAIGTGELFF
TGTGCCAGCAGCGGGACCGCCGCGATTGGCACCGGGGAGCTGTTTTTT
>TRBJ1-5|TRBV28|-|TRBD1
CASRHRDRRNQPQHF
TGTGCCAGCAGGCACCGGGACAGACGCAATCAGCCCCAGCATTTT
>TRBJ2-1|TRBV5-1|many|TRBD2
CASSPISGDNNEQFF
TGCGCCAGCAGCCCCATCAGCGGGGATAACAATGAGCAGTTCTTC
>TRBJ2-5|TRBV5-6|-|TRBD2
CASTISGRAGETQYF
TGTGCCAGCACCATTAGCGGGAGGGCGGGAGAGACCCAGTACTTC
>TRBJ2-1|TRBV9|few|-
CASSVDGRSPDEQFF
TGTGCCAGCAGCGTAGACGGCCGATCCCCCGACGAGCAGTTCTTC
>TRBJ1-1|TRBV20-1|many|-
CSARGWGDPNTEAFF
TGCAGTGCTAGGGGGTGGGGGGATCCCAACACTGAAGCTTTCTTT
>TRBJ2-2|TRBV10-3|few|TRBD2
CAISEPAGKRGTNTGELFF
TGTGCCATCAGTGAGCCTGCGGGGAAGCGGGGGACGAACACCGGGGAGCTGTTTTTT
>TRBJ2-5|TRBV9|many|-
CASSVVSGREETQYF
TGTGCCAGCAGCGTAGTGTCAGGTAGGGAAGAGACCCAGTACTTC
>TRBJ2-1|TRBV9|-|TRBD2
CASSVGSSGRNEQFF
TGTGCCAGCAGCGTAGGGTCTAGCGGGAGAAATGAGCAGTTCTTC
>TRBJ2-5|TRBV5-1|-|TRBD1
CASSGGDRVTTQYF
TGCGCCAGCAGCGGGGGGGACAGGGTTACGACCCAGTACTTC
>TRBJ2-7|TRBV29-1|many|TRBD1
CSVVRDRVAYF
TGCAGCGTTGTCCGGGACAGGGTCGCGTACTTC
>TRBJ2-5|TRBV28|few|-
CASSLRRVIQETQYF
TGTGCCAGCAGTTTGCGGCGGGTGATCCAAGAGACCCAGTACTTC
>TRBJ1-1|TRBV7-9|-|TRBD1
CASSLAQGALTSTPGTEAFF
TGTGCCAGCAGCTTGGCTCAGGGGGCTTTGACATCCACCCCTGGCACTGAAGCTTTCTTT
>TRBJ2-1|TRBV5-1|-|TRBD2
CASSWRVGGDNEQFF
TGCGCCAGCAGCTGGCGGGTGGGAGGGGACAATGAGCAGTTCTTC
>TRBJ2-7|TRBV4-1|-|TRBD1
CASSHDGTGVYEQYF
TGCGCCAGCAGCCATGACGGGACAGGGGTTTACGAGCAGTACTTC
>TRBJ1-1|TRBV10-3|many|-
CAISESQRSEAFF
TGTGCCATCAGTGAGTCACAGAGGAGTGAAGCTTTCTTT
>TRBJ1-2|TRBV4-1|many|-
CASSQKPGRHPGYTF
TGCGCCAGCAGCCAAAAACCGGGACGCCACCCCGGCTACACCTTC